This T cell receptor beta chain was identified in a study of human T cells and chemical hapten exposure. Study background: Scalp application of diphenylcyclopropenone was performed weekly in patients across the entire approximately 24-week study.

Time point reported: patch test 3, about 24 weeks after DPC sensitization. Treatment noted: therapeutic diphenylcyclopropenone sensitization with weekly scalp DPC. Extraction of total RNA was performed on unfractionated whole blood. V trimming: 1 base; J trimming: 7 bases; junction bases outside the gene matches: 8. Germline CDR1 KGHSH, CDR2 LQKENI. The CDR3 sequence is 15 residues long. This clonotype was found many times. Antigen unknown. TCRdb reanalysed the RACE reads using MiXCR and keeps one entry per CDR3 protein. The table has over 35,000 distinct CDR3 sequences, about an eighth seen once. Overall study results and limits: Those TCRs sitting above 1 in 1000 frequency stayed the same with DPC sensitization.

The source of this sequence is a woman aged 35 to 49 with alopecia areata. Some clones in this sample may be carry-over from other donors' samples. The chain uses TRBV18 and TRBJ2-7, with TRBD1 matching 9 bases. The specimen comprised whole blood, sampled in connection with sensitization to the hapten diphenylcyclopropenone (DPC). CDR3 protein: CASSPQEQGAREQYF. The CDR3 DNA sequence: TGTGCCAGCTCACCACAAGAACAGGGGGCGCGGGAGCAGTACTTC.